The present T cell receptor (beta chain) was sequenced within a study of shared T cell receptors in the human thymus. Germline lookup yields CDR1 SGHAT and CDR2 FQNNGV. CDR3 length: 15 residues. Unmatched junction bases numbered 9, after V lost 4 bases and J lost 3 bases. Sequencing used immunoSEQ multiplex PCR; TCRdb keeps in-frame clones, though not all of them. The sample holds some 640,000 clones, more than 70% seen once. These same data were also listed under a study on human thymus T cells.

The rearrangement uses TRBV11-2 and TRBJ2-7; 7 positions agree with TRBD2. The source material was thymocytes. This clonotype was obtained from a boy younger than two with a congenital heart defect. DNA for the CDR3: TGTGCCAGCAGCTCCCGATCTCGCGGGAGCTACGAGCAGTACTTC. Translation: CASSSRSRGSYEQYF.